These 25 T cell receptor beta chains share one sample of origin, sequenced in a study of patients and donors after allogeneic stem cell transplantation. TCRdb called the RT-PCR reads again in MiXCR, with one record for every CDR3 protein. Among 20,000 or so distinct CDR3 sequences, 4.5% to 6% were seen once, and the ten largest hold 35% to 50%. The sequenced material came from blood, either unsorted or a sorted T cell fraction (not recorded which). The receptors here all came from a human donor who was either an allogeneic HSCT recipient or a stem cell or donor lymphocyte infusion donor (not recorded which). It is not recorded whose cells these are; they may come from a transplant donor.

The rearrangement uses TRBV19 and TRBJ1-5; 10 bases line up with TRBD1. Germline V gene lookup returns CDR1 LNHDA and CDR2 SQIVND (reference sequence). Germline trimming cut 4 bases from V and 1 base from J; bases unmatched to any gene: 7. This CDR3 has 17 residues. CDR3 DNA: TGTGCCAGTAGTACCACCGGACAGGGGGTAAGCAATCAGCCCCAGCATTTT. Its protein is CASSTTGQGVSNQPQHF. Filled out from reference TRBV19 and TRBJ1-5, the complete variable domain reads DGGITQSPKYLFRKEGQNVTLSCEQNLNHDAMYWYRQDPGQGLRLIYYSQIVNDFQKGDIAEGYSVSREKKESFPLTVTSAQKNPTAFYLCASSTTGQGVSNQPQHFGDGTRLSIL.

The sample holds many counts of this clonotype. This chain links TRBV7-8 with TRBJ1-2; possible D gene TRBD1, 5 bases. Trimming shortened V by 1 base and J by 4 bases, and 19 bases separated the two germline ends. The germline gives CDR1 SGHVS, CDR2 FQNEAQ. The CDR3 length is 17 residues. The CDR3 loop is CASSLGPLGTGFYGYTF. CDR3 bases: TGTGCCAGCAGCTTAGGACCCTTAGGTACAGGCTTCTATGGCTACACCTTC.

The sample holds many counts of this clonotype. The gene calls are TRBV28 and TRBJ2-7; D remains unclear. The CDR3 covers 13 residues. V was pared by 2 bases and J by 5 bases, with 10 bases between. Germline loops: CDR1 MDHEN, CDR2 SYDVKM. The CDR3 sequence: CASSLEMVDEQYF. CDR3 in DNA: TGTGCCAGCAGTTTAGAAATGGTGGACGAGCAGTACTTC. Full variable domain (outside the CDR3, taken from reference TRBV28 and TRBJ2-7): DVKVTQSSRYLVKRTGEKVFLECVQDMDHENMFWYRQDPGLGLRLIYFSYDVKMKEKGDIPEGYSVSREKKERFSLILESASTNQTSMYLCASSLEMVDEQYFGPGTRLTVT.

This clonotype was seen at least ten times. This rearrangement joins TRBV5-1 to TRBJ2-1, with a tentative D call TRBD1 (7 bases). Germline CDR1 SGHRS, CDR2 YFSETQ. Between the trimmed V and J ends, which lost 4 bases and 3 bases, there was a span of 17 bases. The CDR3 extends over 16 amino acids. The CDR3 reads CASSMATGTFYNEQFF. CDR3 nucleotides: TGCGCCAGCAGCATGGCGACAGGGACTTTCTACAATGAGCAGTTCTTC.

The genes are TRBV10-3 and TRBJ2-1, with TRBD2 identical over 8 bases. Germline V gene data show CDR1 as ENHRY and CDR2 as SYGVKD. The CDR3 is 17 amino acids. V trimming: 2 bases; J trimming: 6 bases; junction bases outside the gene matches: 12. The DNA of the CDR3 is TGTGCCATCAGTGAGCCGTACCTAGCGGGCAGGCCCAATGAGCAGTTCTTC. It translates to CAISEPYLAGRPNEQFF.

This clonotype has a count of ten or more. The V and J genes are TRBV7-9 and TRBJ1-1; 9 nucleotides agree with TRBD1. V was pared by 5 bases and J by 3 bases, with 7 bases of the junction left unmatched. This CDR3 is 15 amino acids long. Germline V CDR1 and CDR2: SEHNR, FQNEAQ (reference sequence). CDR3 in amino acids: CASSRYRDRDTEAFF. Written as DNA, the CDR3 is TGTGCCAGCAGCCGATACAGGGACAGGGACACTGAAGCTTTCTTT.

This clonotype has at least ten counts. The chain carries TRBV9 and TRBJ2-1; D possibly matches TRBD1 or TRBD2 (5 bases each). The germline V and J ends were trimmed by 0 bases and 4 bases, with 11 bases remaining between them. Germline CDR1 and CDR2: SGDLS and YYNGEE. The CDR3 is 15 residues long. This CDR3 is CASSVAGWGYNEQFF. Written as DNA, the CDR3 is TGTGCCAGCAGCGTAGCCGGATGGGGGTACAATGAGCAGTTCTTC.

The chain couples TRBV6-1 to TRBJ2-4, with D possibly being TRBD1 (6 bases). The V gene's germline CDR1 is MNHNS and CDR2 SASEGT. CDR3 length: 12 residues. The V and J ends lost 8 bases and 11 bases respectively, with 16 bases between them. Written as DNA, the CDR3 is TGTGCCAGCCAGAACCTTGGGGGCGTTCAGTACTTC. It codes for CASQNLGGVQYF.

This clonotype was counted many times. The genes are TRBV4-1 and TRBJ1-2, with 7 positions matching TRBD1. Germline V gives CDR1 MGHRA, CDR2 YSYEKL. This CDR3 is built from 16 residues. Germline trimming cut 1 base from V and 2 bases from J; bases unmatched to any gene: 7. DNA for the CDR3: TGCGCCAGCAGCCAAGTCGGACAGGCGTTAAACTATGGCTACACCTTC. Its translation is CASSQVGQALNYGYTF.

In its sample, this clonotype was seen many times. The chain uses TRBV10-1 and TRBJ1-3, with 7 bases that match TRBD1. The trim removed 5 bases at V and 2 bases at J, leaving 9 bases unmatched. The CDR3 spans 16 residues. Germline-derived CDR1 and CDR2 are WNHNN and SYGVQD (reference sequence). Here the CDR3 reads CASSTARQGPGNTIYF. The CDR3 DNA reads TGCGCCAGCAGTACGGCCCGACAGGGCCCTGGAAACACCATATATTTT.

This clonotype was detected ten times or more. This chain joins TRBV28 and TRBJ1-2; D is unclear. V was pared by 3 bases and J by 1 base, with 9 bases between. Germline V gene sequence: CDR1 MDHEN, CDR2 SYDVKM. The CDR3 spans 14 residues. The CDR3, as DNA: TGTGCCAGCAGTTTTTCCGGGGATAACTATGGCTACACCTTC. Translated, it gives CASSFSGDNYGYTF.

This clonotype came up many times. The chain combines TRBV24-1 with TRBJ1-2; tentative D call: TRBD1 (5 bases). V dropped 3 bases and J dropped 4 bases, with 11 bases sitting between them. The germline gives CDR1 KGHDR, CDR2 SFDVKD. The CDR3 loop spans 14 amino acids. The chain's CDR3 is CATSDLGTSYGYTF. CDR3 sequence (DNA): TGTGCCACCAGTGATCTTGGGACGTCCTATGGCTACACCTTC.

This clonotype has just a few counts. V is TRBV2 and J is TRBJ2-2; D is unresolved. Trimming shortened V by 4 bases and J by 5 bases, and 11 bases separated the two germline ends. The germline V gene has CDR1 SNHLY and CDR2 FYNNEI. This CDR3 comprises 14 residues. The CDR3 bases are TGTGCCAGCAGTGGTCAGTGTAGGACCGGGGAGCTGTTTTTT. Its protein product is CASSGQCRTGELFF.

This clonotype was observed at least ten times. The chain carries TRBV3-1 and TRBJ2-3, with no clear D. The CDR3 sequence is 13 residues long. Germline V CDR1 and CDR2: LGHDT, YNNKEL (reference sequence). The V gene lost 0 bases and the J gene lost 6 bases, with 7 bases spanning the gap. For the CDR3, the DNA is TGTGCCAGCAGCCAAGATCCGTGGGATACGCAGTATTTT. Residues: CASSQDPWDTQYF.

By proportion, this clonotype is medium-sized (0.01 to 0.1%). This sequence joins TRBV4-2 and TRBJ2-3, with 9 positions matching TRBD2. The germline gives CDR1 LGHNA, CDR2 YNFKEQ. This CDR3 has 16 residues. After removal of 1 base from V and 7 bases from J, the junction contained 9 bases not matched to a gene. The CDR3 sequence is CASSQAFSGRGNTQYF. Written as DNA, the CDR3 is TGTGCCAGCAGCCAAGCCTTTAGCGGGAGAGGTAATACGCAGTATTTT.

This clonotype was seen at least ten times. Here the CDR3 DNA reads TGTGCCAGCAGTGACACTGAAGCTTTCTTT. Protein sequence: CASSDTEAFF. J is TRBJ1-1 and V is TRBV28; unclear D gene. V was trimmed by 5 bases and J by 3 bases, leaving 1 base between them. Germline V gives CDR1 MDHEN, CDR2 SYDVKM. The CDR3 is 10 residues long.

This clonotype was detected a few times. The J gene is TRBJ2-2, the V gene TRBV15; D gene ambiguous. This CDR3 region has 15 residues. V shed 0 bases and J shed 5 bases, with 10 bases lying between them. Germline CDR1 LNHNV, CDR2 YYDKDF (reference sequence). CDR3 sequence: CATSRERSTTGELFF. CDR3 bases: TGTGCCACCAGCAGAGAGCGCTCAACGACCGGGGAGCTGTTTTTT.

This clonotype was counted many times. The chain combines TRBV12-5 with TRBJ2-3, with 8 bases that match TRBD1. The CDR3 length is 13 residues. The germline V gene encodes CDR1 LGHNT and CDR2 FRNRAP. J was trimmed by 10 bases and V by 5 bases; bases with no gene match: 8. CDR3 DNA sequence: TGTGCTAGTGGTCCTCAGGGGGCAGCGGCGCAGTATTTT. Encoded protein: CASGPQGAAAQYF.

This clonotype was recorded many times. The DNA for the CDR3 is TGTGCCACCAGTGATTTAAATTGGGGCGGGGAGCTGTTTTTT. It translates to CATSDLNWGGELFF. The chain is built from TRBV24-1 and TRBJ2-2; D uncertain. This CDR3 contains 14 residues. Germline assignment: CDR1 KGHDR and CDR2 SFDVKD. Between the trimmed V and J ends, which lost 1 base and 7 bases, there was a span of 9 bases.

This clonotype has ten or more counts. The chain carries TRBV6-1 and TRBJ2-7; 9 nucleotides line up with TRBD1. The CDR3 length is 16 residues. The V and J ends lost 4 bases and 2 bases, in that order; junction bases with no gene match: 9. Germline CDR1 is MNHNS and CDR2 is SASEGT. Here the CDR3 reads CASSVHGQGRPYEQYF. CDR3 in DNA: TGTGCCAGCAGTGTCCACGGACAGGGGAGGCCCTACGAGCAGTACTTC.

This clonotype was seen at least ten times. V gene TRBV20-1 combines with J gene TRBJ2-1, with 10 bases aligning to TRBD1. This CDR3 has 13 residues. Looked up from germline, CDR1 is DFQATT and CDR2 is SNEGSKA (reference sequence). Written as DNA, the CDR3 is TGCAGCCCAGGACAGGGGGTCTTGGGTGAGCAGTTCTTC. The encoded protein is CSPGQGVLGEQFF.

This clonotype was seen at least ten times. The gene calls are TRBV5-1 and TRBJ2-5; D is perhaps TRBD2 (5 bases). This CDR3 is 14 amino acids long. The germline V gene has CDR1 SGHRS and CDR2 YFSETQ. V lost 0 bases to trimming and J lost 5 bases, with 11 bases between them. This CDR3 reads CASSLAQRRETQYF. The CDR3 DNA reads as TGCGCCAGCAGCTTGGCCCAAAGGAGGGAGACCCAGTACTTC. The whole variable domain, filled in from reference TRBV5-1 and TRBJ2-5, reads KAGVTQTPRYLIKTRGQQVTLSCSPISGHRSVSWYQQTPGQGLQFLFEYFSETQRNKGNFPGRFSGRQFSNSRSEMNVSTLELGDSALYLCASSLAQRRETQYFGPGTRLLVL.

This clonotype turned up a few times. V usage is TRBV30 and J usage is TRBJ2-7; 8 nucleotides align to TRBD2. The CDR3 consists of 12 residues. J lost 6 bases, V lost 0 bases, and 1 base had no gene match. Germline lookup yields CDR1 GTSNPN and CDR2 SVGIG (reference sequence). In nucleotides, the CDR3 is TGTGCCTGGAGTGTGAGCGGGGGCGAGCAGTACTTC. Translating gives CAWSVSGGEQYF. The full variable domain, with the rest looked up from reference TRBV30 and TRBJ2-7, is SQTIHQWPATLVQPVGSPLSLECTVEGTSNPNLYWYRQAAGRGLQLLFYSVGIGQISSEVPQNLSASRPQDRQFILSSKKLLLSDSGFYLCAWSVSGGEQYFGPGTRLTVT.

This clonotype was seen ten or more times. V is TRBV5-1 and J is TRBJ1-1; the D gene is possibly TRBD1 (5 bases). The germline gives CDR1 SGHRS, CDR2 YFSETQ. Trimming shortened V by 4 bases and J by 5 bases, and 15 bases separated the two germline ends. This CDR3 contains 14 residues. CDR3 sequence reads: CASSRLQEGTEAFF. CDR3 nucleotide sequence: TGCGCCAGCAGCAGATTACAGGAGGGGACTGAAGCTTTCTTT.

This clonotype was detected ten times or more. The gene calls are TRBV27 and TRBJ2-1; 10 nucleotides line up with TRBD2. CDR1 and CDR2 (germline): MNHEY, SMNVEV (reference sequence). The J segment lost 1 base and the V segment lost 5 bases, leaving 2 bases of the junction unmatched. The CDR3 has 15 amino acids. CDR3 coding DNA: TGTGCCAGCAGTCCGGGACTAGCGTCCTACAATGAGCAGTTCTTC. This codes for CASSPGLASYNEQFF.